Listed below are T cell receptor beta chains from one sample, sequenced in a study of cytomegalovirus exposure and HLA in healthy donors. Using immunoSEQ multiplex PCR, the repertoire was profiled, and TCRdb retains in-frame clones only, with some absent. The profile covers 190,000 or so clones, with approximately 83% appearing a single time and roughly 2.8% taken by the ten largest. Sequenced material: PBMCs. The receptor source for this set is a woman aged 18-29 years in good health and CMV-seropositive. The CDR3 runs from the conserved cysteine through the conserved F or W. D genes are given only for firm matches. Not all rows give a size; the values are once, few, many and, for expanded clones, a class.

>TRBV5-4|.|TRBJ1-4|.
TGTGCCAGCAGCTCCGACAGAACGAATGAAAAACTGTTTTTT
CASSSDRTNEKLFF
>TRBV2|TRBD2|TRBJ2-7|.
TGTGCCAGTAGCGGGGCCCTGGACGAGCAGTACTTC
CASSGALDEQYF
>TRBV15|.|TRBJ1-1|.
TGTGCCACCAGCAGAGCTTTGAACACTGAAGCTTTCTTT
CATSRALNTEAFF
>TRBV27|TRBD1|TRBJ1-5|.
TGTGCCAGCAGAGGAAATTCGGGACAGGGGAATCAGCCCCAGCATTTT
CASRGNSGQGNQPQHF
>TRBV5-1|TRBD2|TRBJ2-3|few
TGCGCCAGCAGCGAGCGGGGGGGAGTTCCAGATACGCAGTATTTT
CASSERGGVPDTQYF
>TRBV6-1|.|TRBJ1-4|few
TGTGCCAGCAGTGAAAGCGGGGTGGGGAGGGAAAAACTGTTTTTT
CASSESGVGREKLFF
>TRBV27|TRBD2|TRBJ2-1|.
TGTGCCAGCAGTCTTCCGGGACTAGCGGGCAATGAGCAGTTCTTC
CASSLPGLAGNEQFF
>TRBV6-6|.|TRBJ1-5|once
TGTGCCAGCAGTGGAGGGGCCGGGGGTAGCAATCAGCCCCAGCATTTT
CASSGGAGGSNQPQHF
>TRBV7-3|.|TRBJ2-7|.
TGTGCCAGCAGCTTATTGGGCAGCCACTACGAGCAGTACTTC
CASSLLGSHYEQYF
>TRBV7-2|TRBD2|TRBJ2-4|.
TGTGCCAGCAGCTTAGACTCTAGCGGGGGGGCCCAAAACATTCAGTACTTC
CASSLDSSGGAQNIQYF
>TRBV2|TRBD1|TRBJ1-2|few
TGTGCCAGCAGTCTCGGACAGGGTATGGGCTACACCTTC
CASSLGQGMGYTF
>TRBV9|TRBD1|TRBJ1-6|.
TGTGCCAGCAGCCCGGGACAGTATAATTCACCCCTCCACTTT
CASSPGQYNSPLHF
>TRBV6-5|.|TRBJ1-2|.
TGTGCCAGCAGTTATTACCCTATATACAGGGCTGGCTACACCTTC
CASSYYPIYRAGYTF
>TRBV4-1|.|TRBJ1-5|.
TGCGCCAGCAGCCAAGAGGTAGGGGCTAGCAATCAGCCCCAGCATTTT
CASSQEVGASNQPQHF
>TRBV4-2|TRBD2|TRBJ2-3|.
TGTGCCAGCAGCCCGGGACTAGGGGGCACAGATACGCAGTATTTT
CASSPGLGGTDTQYF
>TRBV2|.|TRBJ1-2|.
TGTGCCAGCAGTGAAGGAGGAGCGGATGGCTACACCTTC
CASSEGGADGYTF
>TRBV5-5|.|TRBJ1-4|.
TGTGCCAGCAGCTTGGTAACAACTAATGAAAAACTGTTTTTT
CASSLVTTNEKLFF
>TRBV19|.|TRBJ2-5|.
TGTGCCAGTAGTCTGGGGACTCCGGAGACCCAGTACTTC
CASSLGTPETQYF
>TRBV6-1|.|TRBJ1-1|.
TGTGCCAGCAGTGAAGTGAGCAACACTGAAGCTTTCTTT
CASSEVSNTEAFF
>TRBV18|TRBD1|TRBJ1-1|once
TGTGCCAGCTCACCCGGGACAGCAAAAGACACTGAAGCTTTCTTT
CASSPGTAKDTEAFF
>TRBV7-2|TRBD2|TRBJ2-3|.
TGTGCCAGCCATTATATATCTAGCGGGGGGGACACAGATACGCAGTATTTT
CASHYISSGGDTDTQYF
>TRBV11-3|.|TRBJ1-1|.
TGTGCCAGCAGCTGGAGTGGGAGGGACACTGAAGCTTTCTTT
CASSWSGRDTEAFF
>TRBV5-1|.|TRBJ2-7|few
TGCGCCAGCAGCCCGTGGGGCAGCTACGAGCAGTACTTC
CASSPWGSYEQYF